Listed here are 8 T cell receptor beta chains from one sample, sequenced in a study of shared T cell receptors in the human thymus. This table comes from immunoSEQ multiplex PCR, and its TCRdb copy is limited to in-frame clones, with some not included. This repertoire shows about 660,000 clones, about 87% found once; its top ten account for 0.0094%. This same sample was also taken into another study, of human thymus T cells.

The sequenced material came from thymocytes. These receptors originate from a boy younger than two with a congenital heart defect.

This clone appeared once. V is TRBV18 and J is TRBJ1-2, with D hard to call. V lost 6 bases to trimming and J lost 6 bases, with 11 bases between them. Germline V gene lookup returns CDR1 KGHSH and CDR2 LQKENI. The CDR3 spans 12 residues. The CDR3, as DNA: TGTGCCAGCTCTCGTCAAACTGATGGCTACACCTTC. The encoded protein is CASSRQTDGYTF.

The CDR3, as DNA: TGTGCCAGCAGCTTAGCTCCCTACAGGGGGCGGTTAAAGGGCGATGAGCAGTTCTTC. Its protein product is CASSLAPYRGRLKGDEQFF. The chain combines TRBV7-2 with TRBJ2-1; 9 bases map to TRBD1. Trimming took 0 bases from V and 8 from J; bases not matched to a gene: 17. Germline CDR1 is SGHTA and CDR2 is FQGNSA. The CDR3 totals 19 residues.

The chain couples TRBV7-6 to TRBJ1-1; D is possibly TRBD1 (5 bases). This CDR3 is 14 amino acids long. CDR1 and CDR2 from the germline V gene are SGHVS and FNYEAQ. V lost 5 bases, J lost 0 bases, and 10 bases lay in between. The CDR3 spells CASSPDSLNTEAFF. CDR3 DNA sequence: TGTGCCAGCAGCCCCGACAGCCTGAACACTGAAGCTTTCTTT.

The rearrangement uses TRBV9 and TRBJ1-2; the D gene is possibly TRBD1 (6 bases). CDR3 length: 15 amino acids. Germline lookup yields CDR1 SGDLS and CDR2 YYNGEE. The V gene lost 3 bases and the J gene lost 0 bases, with 12 bases spanning the gap. The CDR3 reads CASSGVDSANYGYTF. CDR3 nucleotide sequence: TGTGCCAGCAGCGGGGTGGACAGTGCTAACTATGGCTACACCTTC.

The chain has TRBV15 and TRBJ1-2, with a tentative D call TRBD1 (5 bases). Deletions cut 0 bases from V and 14 bases from J, with 22 bases between. CDR3 length equals 15 residues. Germline V gives CDR1 LNHNV, CDR2 YYDKDF (reference sequence). The CDR3: CATSRDQGEVGVRTF. The CDR3 nucleotides read TGTGCCACCAGCAGAGATCAGGGCGAGGTTGGGGTTCGTACCTTC.

This clone was found a few times. This chain uses TRBV7-9 with TRBJ2-7; 7 bases are shared with TRBD2. V gave up 5 bases and J gave up 7 bases; unmatched junction bases: 17. The CDR3 has 16 residues. From germline, CDR1 is SEHNR and CDR2 FQNEAQ (reference sequence). CDR3 loop: CASSPRCGREIGEQYF. The CDR3 DNA is TGTGCCAGCAGCCCCCGGTGTGGGCGGGAGATCGGGGAGCAGTACTTC.

The chain is built from TRBV15 and TRBJ2-2; D remains unclear. Trimming shortened V by 7 bases and J by 1 base, and 7 bases separated the two germline ends. CDR1 is LNHNV, CDR2 YYDKDF, per germline (reference sequence). The CDR3 is 13 amino acids. The CDR3 DNA is TGTGCCACCAAGACAAAGAACACCGGGGAGCTGTTTTTT. It encodes CATKTKNTGELFF.

The chain combines TRBV5-6 with TRBJ2-3; 11 bases are shared with TRBD2. The V and J ends lost 4 bases and 3 bases, in that order; junction bases with no gene match: 10. The germline CDR1 and CDR2 sequences are SGHDT and YYEEEE. This CDR3 spans 17 amino acids. The CDR3 nucleotides read TGTGCCAGCAGCGTTAGCGGGGGGGCCGGGGGGACAGATACGCAGTATTTT. Translated: CASSVSGGAGGTDTQYF.